The clone carrying this TCR beta chain has only a few counts. Losses at the gene ends were 1 base for V and 5 bases for J; bases not matched to a gene: 7. The CDR3 is 16 residues long. The germline CDR1 and CDR2 sequences are MNHEY and SMNVEV (reference sequence). Clones were read by immunoSEQ multiplex PCR, and TCRdb kept only the in-frame ones, dropping some. The sample gives some 200,000 clones, less than 90% of which show up once; approximately 14% is in the top ten. This sample was included in a study of blood T cell repertoires in COVID-19. The chain has TRBV27 and TRBJ2-1, with 8 bases that match TRBD1. The sequence was obtained from a woman aged 70-85 years with COVID-19, enrolled during active disease. Sequenced sample: peripheral blood. The CDR3 sequence is CASSLFQGAENNEQFF. CDR3 DNA sequence: TGTGCCAGCAGTTTATTCCAGGGGGCTGAAAACAATGAGCAGTTCTTC.